This TCR beta chain was found in a study of T cell responses to AZD1222 COVID-19 vaccine. About the research overall: Second doses at about 4 or about 12 weeks were pooled.

TCRdb's table, derived via immunoSEQ multiplex PCR, lists solely in-frame clones and lacks some. The data show roughly 80,000 clones, approximately 90% seen once. Whole-study findings and limits: With dominance at 160-218 and 743-854, vaccine-associated CD4 TCRs spanned spike. Most donors were white British and more were female, and clonal diversity was possibly underestimated.

On this clone: What it recognizes is unknown.

The sample in question was peripheral blood, obtained on day 0 of AZD1222 vaccination. The clonotype was recovered from an adult in good health.

The CDR3 sequence is CASSSTRGALNTQYF. For the CDR3, the DNA is TGTGCCAGCAGCTCCACCCGGGGGGCTTTAAATACGCAGTATTTT. The chain has TRBV7-3 and TRBJ2-3; possible D gene TRBD2, 7 bases. CDR3 length equals 15 residues. V lost 4 bases and J 7 bases, leaving 18 bases between the germline ends. Germline lookup yields CDR1 SGHTA and CDR2 FQGTGA.